The source of this T cell receptor (beta chain) is a study of graft-versus-host responses after intestinal transplantation. Profiled with immunoSEQ multiplex PCR; TCRdb holds only in-frame clones, not every one. The table records 140,000 or so clones, over 90% of them present only once. Study-wide results and caveats: GvH clones were identified in recipient marrow, with some first appearing in ileum or blood.

Notes on this clone: Its antigen is not identified.

The sequence came from a human donor who received an intestinal transplant. The input for sequencing was unstimulated CD4+ T cells sorted from spleen or lymph node cells, taken before intestinal transplant.

CDR3 residues: CASSKVAGDVTGELFF. The CDR3 nucleotides are TGTGCCAGTAGTAAGGTTGCGGGAGATGTGACCGGGGAGCTGTTTTTT. The chain couples TRBV19 to TRBJ2-2, with TRBD2 matching 7 bases. Germline CDR1 LNHDA, CDR2 SQIVND (reference sequence). The CDR3 totals 16 residues. The V and J ends lost 4 bases and 5 bases, in that order; junction bases with no gene match: 10.